These 25 T cell receptor beta chains share one sample of origin, sequenced in a study. TCRdb recomputed calls from the 5' RACE reads with MiXCR, one row per CDR3 protein. The sample holds 53,000 or so distinct CDR3 sequences, around 24% seen once. The sample comprised tumor-infiltrating naive CD4+ T cells sorted from the breast tumor. Subset indicated: naive CD4+ T cells, CD4+CD45RA+CD25-. These TCRs come from a female donor with breast cancer.

This clonotype was found a few times. The V and J genes are TRBV20-1 and TRBJ1-2; D is perhaps TRBD1 (6 bases). The CDR3 has 13 residues. Looked up from germline, CDR1 is DFQATT and CDR2 is SNEGSKA (reference sequence). Between the trimmed V and J ends, which lost 2 bases and 5 bases, there was a span of 12 bases. CDR3 protein: CSARTGTSYGYTF. CDR3 nucleotides: TGCAGTGCTAGAACAGGGACTTCTTATGGCTACACCTTC.

This chain links TRBV5-8 with TRBJ2-3, with D perhaps matching TRBD1 (5 bases). V lost 1 base and J lost 4, with 7 bases in between. CDR1 is SGHTS, CDR2 YDEGEE, per germline. CDR3 length: 13 amino acids. The CDR3 loop reads CASSLKGPDTQYF. Written as DNA, the CDR3 is TGTGCCAGCAGCTTGAAGGGGCCAGATACGCAGTATTTT.

V is TRBV12-3 or TRBV12-4 and J is TRBJ1-1; no clear D. Trimming removed 2 bases at V and 2 bases at J, with 9 bases between. This CDR3 is built from 14 residues. The CDR3 nucleotides read TGTGCCAGCAGTTTATCCGGTGGCAACACTGAAGCTTTCTTT. Protein sequence: CASSLSGGNTEAFF.

The chain carries TRBV6-1 and TRBJ1-1, with 8 bases that match TRBD1. Germline CDR1 and CDR2: MNHNS and SASEGT. The CDR3 is 11 amino acids. The V segment lost 10 bases and the J segment 7 bases; nucleotides outside the gene matches: 5. This CDR3 reads CANRGTVEAFF. The CDR3 coding sequence is TGTGCCAACAGGGGGACGGTTGAAGCTTTCTTT.

This sequence joins TRBV5-1 and TRBJ1-1; D is undetermined. The V gene lost 0 bases and the J gene lost 2 bases, with 8 bases spanning the gap. The CDR3 extends over 14 amino acids. The V gene's germline CDR1 is SGHRS and CDR2 YFSETQ. The chain's CDR3 is CASSLGTYNTEAFF. The CDR3, as DNA: TGCGCCAGCAGCTTGGGAACATACAACACTGAAGCTTTCTTT.

This clonotype has a handful of counts. The chain links TRBV7-2 to TRBJ2-5; 8 nucleotides line up with TRBD1. This CDR3 comprises 14 residues. CDR1 and CDR2 (germline): SGHTA, FQGNSA. J gave up 1 base and V 8 bases, and 6 bases lay outside the gene matches. The CDR3 DNA is TGTGCCAGCTCCCCGGACAGGGCCCAAGAGACCCAGTACTTC. It encodes CASSPDRAQETQYF. Filled out from reference TRBV7-2 and TRBJ2-5, the complete variable domain reads GAGVSQSPSNKVTEKGKDVELRCDPISGHTALYWYRQSLGQGLEFLIYFQGNSAPDKSGLPSDRFSAERTGGSVSTLTIQRTQQEDSAVYLCASSPDRAQETQYFGPGTRLLVL.

In its sample, this clonotype was seen many times. The rearrangement uses TRBV5-1 and TRBJ2-3; D is ambiguous. Germline lookup yields CDR1 SGHRS and CDR2 YFSETQ. Between the trimmed V and J ends, which lost 5 bases and 5 bases, there was a span of 12 bases. The CDR3 runs to 13 residues. The CDR3 sequence is CASRPDPRDTQYF. Here the CDR3 DNA reads TGCGCCAGCAGGCCCGACCCCCGAGATACGCAGTATTTT.

This clonotype has only a few counts. The rearrangement uses TRBV6-1 and TRBJ2-5, with 10 bases matching TRBD1. Germline trimming cut 1 base from V and 5 bases from J; bases unmatched to any gene: 7. CDR1 MNHNS and CDR2 SASEGT come from the germline V gene. The CDR3 spans 16 residues. The CDR3 reads CASSEGVTGGSETQYF. The CDR3 region has the DNA TGTGCCAGCAGTGAAGGGGTGACAGGGGGCTCGGAGACCCAGTACTTC.

This clonotype was seen a few times. The rearrangement uses TRBV5-1 and TRBJ2-3; the match to TRBD2 covers 14 bases. Trimming at V came to 4 bases and at J to 3 bases, leaving 7 bases not matched to a gene. The CDR3 length is 17 residues. Germline CDR1 SGHRS, CDR2 YFSETQ. The CDR3 bases are TGCGCCAGCAGCGTACCGGGACTAGCGGGAGTAACAGATACGCAGTATTTT. Amino acid sequence: CASSVPGLAGVTDTQYF.

This clonotype was seen many times. The gene calls are TRBV5-1 and TRBJ2-1, with 8 bases that match TRBD2. Germline CDR1 reads SGHRS; CDR2 reads YFSETQ. V lost 4 bases, J lost 7 bases, and 7 bases stayed unmatched. The CDR3 extends over 14 amino acids. The CDR3 is CASSVGRAGNEQFF. CDR3 sequence (DNA): TGCGCCAGCAGCGTCGGGAGGGCCGGGAATGAGCAGTTCTTC.

The V and J genes are TRBV7-2 and TRBJ1-1; the D gene is possibly TRBD1 (5 bases). The CDR3 spans 15 residues. Germline V CDR1 and CDR2: SGHTA, FQGNSA. Trimming shortened V by 5 bases and J by 2 bases, and 15 bases separated the two germline ends. Written as DNA, the CDR3 is TGTGCCAGCAGCGCAACCACGGGGGGAAACACTGAAGCTTTCTTT. This sequence encodes CASSATTGGNTEAFF.

As concerns this clonotype: The germline gene is not matched at one end of the junction; a read error may be the cause. The chain employs TRBV7-2 and TRBJ2-7; D unclear. This CDR3 has 15 amino acids. The V gene's germline CDR1 is SGHTA and CDR2 FQGNSA. CDR3 region: CAGSPHAGLTYEQYF. The CDR3 DNA sequence: TGTGCCGGCAGCCCCCATGCAGGCCTTACCTACGAGCAGTACTTC.

This clonotype was picked up a small number of times. The chain employs TRBV20-1 and TRBJ2-1; the D is unclear. The length of the CDR3 is 15 residues. Trimming left V 5 bases short and J 3 bases short, with 17 bases between. Germline values: CDR1 DFQATT, CDR2 SNEGSKA (reference sequence). DNA of the CDR3: TGCAGTGCTCAGAGGACGATGACTGGCTACAATGAGCAGTTCTTC. Amino acids: CSAQRTMTGYNEQFF.

The gene calls are TRBV11-2 and TRBJ2-1; 9 bases match TRBD1. The CDR3 spans 17 residues. V trimming: 2 bases; J trimming: 8 bases; junction bases outside the gene matches: 13. The germline V gene encodes CDR1 SGHAT and CDR2 FQNNGV. The CDR3 protein is CASSLTRGQGGRYEQFF. The CDR3 region has the DNA TGTGCCAGCAGCTTAACCAGGGGACAGGGAGGGCGATATGAGCAGTTCTTC.

This clonotype has more than one count but fewer than ten. The chain has TRBV20-1 and TRBJ1-1; D uncertain. V lost 3 bases to trimming and J lost 0 bases, with 8 bases between them. Germline V lookup: CDR1 DFQATT, CDR2 SNEGSKA (reference sequence). The CDR3 has 13 amino acids. CDR3 DNA sequence: TGCAGTGCTAGGACAAACATGAACACTGAAGCTTTCTTT. It yields the protein CSARTNMNTEAFF.

Details on this clonotype: No conserved phenylalanine or tryptophan ends this CDR3, so it is likely a read error. The chain couples TRBV28 to TRBJ1-2, with D tentatively TRBD1 (6 bases). Per germline, CDR1 MDHEN and CDR2 SYDVKM. This CDR3 has 14 amino acids. V lost 3 bases to trimming and J lost 4 bases, with 12 bases between them. This chain's CDR3 is CASSFPGDTYGYTI. CDR3 sequence (DNA): TGTGCCAGCAGTTTCCCGGGGGACACCTATGGCTACACCATC.

With regard to this clonotype: One end of the junction fails to match germline, which may point to a read error. This chain joins TRBV6-2 or TRBV6-3 and TRBJ2-5; 7 bases match TRBD2. Germline loops: CDR1 MNHEY, CDR2 SVGEGT. CDR3 length: 16 residues. The CDR3, as DNA: TGTGCCAGCAGTCACCGCCGGGCTAGCGGTCCCGGAGGTGGGGACTTC. Translation: CASSHRRASGPGGGDF.

This sequence joins TRBV24-1 and TRBJ2-1; a possible D gene is TRBD2 (6 bases). This CDR3 region has 16 residues. Trimming shortened V by 4 bases and J by 2 bases, and 14 bases separated the two germline ends. Per the germline V gene, CDR1 is KGHDR and CDR2 is SFDVKD. In DNA, the CDR3 is TGTGCCACCAGTGACCGGAGGGCTAGCCCCTACAATGAGCAGTTCTTC. Residues: CATSDRRASPYNEQFF.

CDR3 residues: CASSPSTAYEQYF. CDR3 nucleotide sequence: TGTGCCAGCAGCCCCTCGACAGCCTACGAGCAGTACTTC. The chain links TRBV3-1 to TRBJ2-7; possible D gene TRBD1, 5 bases. Looked up from germline, CDR1 is LGHDT and CDR2 is YNNKEL (reference sequence). This CDR3 contains 13 residues. The germline V and J ends were trimmed by 4 bases and 2 bases, with 9 bases remaining between them.

This clonotype was counted between two and nine times. The chain links TRBV12-3 or TRBV12-4 to TRBJ1-5; 7 positions agree with TRBD1. The CDR3 is 15 amino acids. V shed 5 bases, J shed 5 bases, and the junction held 9 bases outside the gene matches. The CDR3 sequence: CASSPQGPAYQPQHF. The CDR3 coding sequence is TGTGCCAGCAGTCCACAGGGGCCAGCTTATCAGCCCCAGCATTTT.

Only a few counts were recorded for this clonotype. The chain combines TRBV28 with TRBJ2-7, with 9 positions matching TRBD2. This CDR3 contains 14 residues. Germline V gene data show CDR1 as MDHEN and CDR2 as SYDVKM. V shed 3 bases and J 2 bases; nucleotides not matched to a gene: 2. This chain's CDR3 is CASSFLAGPYEQYF. The CDR3 nucleotides read TGTGCCAGCAGTTTCCTAGCGGGACCCTACGAGCAGTACTTC.

This clonotype was counted only a few times. A clone one base away is much larger, so this may be a read error. The J gene is TRBJ1-2, the V gene TRBV5-1; TRBD1 might be the D (5 bases). Germline CDR1 is SGHRS and CDR2 is YFSETQ. Trimming removed 0 bases at V and 2 bases at J, with 14 bases between. This CDR3 comprises 16 residues. CDR3 nucleotide sequence: TGCGCCAGCAGCTTGGGCCAGGGCGGTGGAAACTATGGCTACACCTTC. Amino acid sequence: CASSLGQGGGNYGYTF. Full variable domain (missing parts from reference TRBV5-1 and TRBJ1-2): KAGVTQTPRYLIKTRGQQVTLSCSPISGHRSVSWYQQTPGQGLQFLFEYFSETQRNKGNFPGRFSGRQFSNSRSEMNVSTLELGDSALYLCASSLGQGGGNYGYTFGSGTRLTVV.

On this clonotype: One end of the junction fails to match germline, which may point to a read error. The gene calls are TRBV7-3 and TRBJ2-2; 7 bases fit TRBD1. This CDR3 is built from 15 residues. Germline lookup yields CDR1 SGHTA and CDR2 FQGTGA. The CDR3 loop reads CASSPDRAPTGELFF. The CDR3 DNA follows: TGTGCCAGCAGCCCCGACAGGGCCCCCACCGGGGAGCTGTTCTTT. The whole variable domain, filled in from reference TRBV7-3 and TRBJ2-2, reads GAGVSQTPSNKVTEKGKYVELRCDPISGHTALYWYRQSLGQGPEFLIYFQGTGAADDSGLPNDRFFAVRPEGSVSTLKIQRTERGDSAVYLCASSPDRAPTGELFFGEGSRLTVL.

The genes are TRBV7-2 and TRBJ2-7; 8 bases agree with TRBD1. The germline V gene has CDR1 SGHTA and CDR2 FQGNSA. With 1 base clipped from V and 5 bases from J, the junction kept 10 bases outside the gene matches. CDR3 length: 16 residues. Here the CDR3 DNA reads TGTGCCAGCAGCTTAGAATTAAACAGGGGGTACCACGAGCAGTACTTC. Translation: CASSLELNRGYHEQYF.

This clonotype was counted only a few times. V and J are TRBV2 and TRBJ2-7; 13 nucleotides agree with TRBD2. CDR1 and CDR2 from the germline V gene are SNHLY and FYNNEI. The length of the CDR3 is 16 residues. The J segment lost 6 bases and the V segment lost 7 bases, leaving 12 bases of the junction unmatched. As DNA, the CDR3 is TGTGCCAGCACGGACCGACGCCGGACTAGCGGGAGCGAGCAGTACTTC. Translated, it gives CASTDRRRTSGSEQYF.